Below are 2 T cell receptor beta chains sequenced from a single sample in a study of cytomegalovirus exposure and HLA in healthy donors. The PCR ran on 60 Vbeta and 13 Jbeta primers. Libraries were prepared by immunoSEQ multiplex PCR; TCRdb keeps only in-frame clonotypes and omits some of them. The sample yields 150,000 to 200,000 clones, about 90% seen once. Sequenced material: PBMCs. These receptors were taken from a girl under three years old in good health and CMV-seronegative.

The rearrangement uses TRBV7-9 and TRBJ2-7; 9 positions match TRBD1. V shed 3 bases, J shed 6 bases, and the junction held 6 bases outside the gene matches. CDR1 is SEHNR and CDR2 is FQNEAQ in the germline V gene (reference sequence). This CDR3 spans 14 amino acids. CDR3 sequence (DNA): TGTGCCAGCAGCTTCGGGACAGGGAGGGGCGAGCAGTACTTC. Amino acid sequence: CASSFGTGRGEQYF.

V gene TRBV6-1 combines with J gene TRBJ1-6; D unclear. The V gene lost 1 base and the J gene lost 0 bases, with 7 bases spanning the gap. The CDR3 consists of 16 residues. Germline CDR1 is MNHNS and CDR2 is SASEGT. CDR3 protein: CASSEDVSSYNSPLHF. The CDR3 nucleotides read TGTGCCAGCAGTGAAGACGTCAGCTCCTATAATTCACCCCTCCACTTT.